These 18 T cell receptor beta chains share one sample of origin, sequenced in a study of T cells after yellow fever vaccination. Via MiXCR, TCRdb re-called the 5' RACE reads, giving one row per CDR3 protein. Of tens of thousands of distinct CDR3 sequences listed, about 14% are singletons. Specimen: CD8+ T cells not binding an NS4B(214-222) dextramer, sorted from PBMCs, collected 21 days after the first yellow fever vaccination. Receptor source: a man aged 18-30 years who received the YFV17D yellow fever vaccine.

This clonotype has only a few counts. The CDR3 DNA sequence: TGTGCCAGCAGCGTAGGGGATTACGCTAGCGGGCTTGAGTTCGATACGCAGTATTTT. It is translated as CASSVGDYASGLEFDTQYF. The chain links TRBV9 to TRBJ2-3; 8 positions agree with TRBD2. Germline CDR1 is SGDLS and CDR2 is YYNGEE. After removal of 0 bases from V and 6 bases from J, the junction contained 18 bases not matched to a gene. The CDR3 spans 19 residues. Complete variable domain (other parts from reference TRBV9 and TRBJ2-3): DSGVTQTPKHLITATGQRVTLRCSPRSGDLSVYWYQQSLDQGLQFLIQYYNGEERAKGNILERFSAQQFPDLHSELNLSSLELGDSALYFCASSVGDYASGLEFDTQYFGPGTRLTVL.

This clonotype was recorded a few times. The rearrangement links TRBV7-3 to TRBJ2-3, with D maybe TRBD1 (5 bases). The length of the CDR3 is 15 residues. Deletions cut 6 bases from V and 1 base from J, with 14 bases between. Germline assignment: CDR1 SGHTA and CDR2 FQGTGA. Written as DNA, the CDR3 is TGTGCCAGCAGTACCTTGGGCAGGGGCACAGATACGCAGTATTTT. Translating gives CASSTLGRGTDTQYF.

This clonotype was picked up many times. This rearrangement joins TRBV11-2 to TRBJ2-2, with unresolved D. CDR3 length equals 13 residues. V dropped 1 base and J dropped 3 bases, with 3 bases sitting between them. Germline values: CDR1 SGHAT, CDR2 FQNNGV. Here the CDR3 DNA reads TGTGCCAGCAGCTTAGCGGACACCGGGGAGCTGTTTTTT. Translating gives CASSLADTGELFF. Based on the CDR3 plus reference TRBV11-2 and TRBJ2-2, the full variable domain is EAGVAQSPRYKIIEKRQSVAFWCNPISGHATLYWYQQILGQGPKLLIQFQNNGVVDDSQLPKDRFSAERLKGVDSTLKIQPAKLEDSAVYLCASSLADTGELFFGEGSRLTVL.

In its sample, this clonotype was seen many times. The chain has TRBV5-1 and TRBJ2-7; 9 bases are shared with TRBD1. Germline trimming cut 4 bases from V and 1 base from J; bases unmatched to any gene: 3. This CDR3 has 14 amino acids. CDR1 is SGHRS, CDR2 YFSETQ, per germline. The CDR3: CASSPGTGSYEQYF. The CDR3, as DNA: TGCGCCAGCAGCCCCGGGACAGGGTCCTACGAGCAGTACTTC.

This clonotype was recorded only once. An end of the junction does not agree with germline; a read error may underlie this. Here the CDR3 DNA reads TGTGCCAGCAGCCATACCACTGAAGCTTCCTTT. It specifies CASSHTTEASF. The rearrangement joins TRBV14 to TRBJ1-1; unclear D gene. The germline gives CDR1 SGHDN, CDR2 FVKESK. The CDR3 sequence is 11 residues long.

This clonotype has only a few counts. The chain joins TRBV4-2 to TRBJ2-7; D ambiguous. V was shortened by 0 bases and J by 0 bases, with 6 bases between the two germline ends. CDR1 is LGHNA, CDR2 YNFKEQ, per germline. The CDR3 runs 14 residues. The CDR3 DNA reads as TGTGCCAGCAGCCAAGATACCCGCTCCTACGAGCAGTACGTC. Its translation is CASSQDTRSYEQYV.

The rearrangement joins TRBV25-1 to TRBJ1-2; D is possibly TRBD1 (5 bases). The CDR3 is made up of 14 amino acids. Germline assignment: CDR1 MGHDK and CDR2 SYGVNS. V lost 6 bases and J 5 bases, leaving 16 bases between the germline ends. The CDR3 bases are TGTGCCAGCAGCGGAGTGACAGACCTATATGGCTACACCTTC. As protein: CASSGVTDLYGYTF.

This clonotype was counted many times. This chain joins TRBV7-2 and TRBJ2-3; tentatively, D is TRBD2 (7 bases). CDR1 is SGHTA and CDR2 is FQGNSA in the germline V gene. The CDR3 length is 15 residues. V lost 7 bases to trimming and J lost 2 bases, with 16 bases between them. CDR3 nucleotide sequence: TGTGCCAGCAACCCGAGGGGGGGAAACACAGATACGCAGTATTTT. Translating it yields CASNPRGGNTDTQYF.

This sequence joins TRBV5-6 and TRBJ2-1; TRBD1 matches 8 bases. The germline V gene encodes CDR1 SGHDT and CDR2 YYEEEE. The CDR3 spans 15 residues. The ends lost 3 bases at V and 0 bases at J; junction bases unmatched: 2. The CDR3 is CASSWDRSSYNEQFF. The CDR3 DNA is TGTGCCAGCAGCTGGGACAGGAGCTCCTACAATGAGCAGTTCTTC.

This clonotype was counted between two and nine times. This chain links TRBV10-2 with TRBJ2-2, with 12 bases identical to TRBD2. The CDR3 is 13 amino acids. The V gene end was trimmed by 8 bases and the J gene end by 6 bases; junction bases not matched to a gene: 1. The germline V gene has CDR1 WSHSY and CDR2 SAAADI. CDR3 coding DNA: TGCGCCAGCCTAGCGGGGGGGTCCGGGGAGCTGTTTTTT. Amino acid sequence: CASLAGGSGELFF.

This clonotype showed up just a few times. V usage is TRBV6-1 and J usage is TRBJ1-1, with D possibly matching TRBD1 (5 bases). CDR3 size: 14 residues. V lost 8 bases, J lost 1 base, and 14 bases lay in between. Germline lookup yields CDR1 MNHNS and CDR2 SASEGT. Here the CDR3 reads CASGAQAGNTEAFF. CDR3 in DNA: TGTGCCAGCGGGGCGCAGGCCGGGAACACTGAAGCTTTCTTT.

This clonotype showed up just a few times. This chain joins TRBV6-5 and TRBJ2-1, with D tentatively TRBD2 (5 bases). Trimming shortened V by 1 base and J by 0 bases, and 7 bases separated the two germline ends. The CDR3 loop spans 15 amino acids. Germline CDR1 MNHEY, CDR2 SVGAGI. CDR3 protein: CASSYFGSSYNEQFF. For the CDR3, the DNA is TGTGCCAGCAGTTACTTTGGGAGCTCCTACAATGAGCAGTTCTTC.

This clonotype was observed a handful of times. The V call is TRBV5-1, the J call TRBJ1-4; no reliable D call. V was trimmed by 0 bases and J by 8 bases, leaving 11 bases between them. The CDR3 is 14 amino acids. Germline lookup yields CDR1 SGHRS and CDR2 YFSETQ. CDR3 loop: CASSLEGGGEKLFF. The CDR3 nucleotides read TGCGCCAGCAGCTTGGAAGGAGGTGGCGAAAAACTGTTTTTT.

The chain employs TRBV12-3 or TRBV12-4 and TRBJ1-5; the D gene is possibly TRBD1 (6 bases). V lost 5 bases and J 1 base, leaving 12 bases between the germline ends. The CDR3 has 15 amino acids. The CDR3 DNA follows: TGTGCCAGCAGTACCCACAGGGAGAGCAATCAGCCCCAGCATTTT. Protein product: CASSTHRESNQPQHF.

The sample holds many counts of this clonotype. This chain joins TRBV12-3 or TRBV12-4 and TRBJ2-5; no clear D gene. There are 11 residues in the CDR3. Trimming removed 4 bases at V and 0 bases at J, with 0 bases between. CDR3 in DNA: TGTGCCAGCAGTTACCAAGAGACCCAGTACTTC. It is translated as CASSYQETQYF.

In this sample, this clonotype turned up a few times. V usage is TRBV7-9 and J usage is TRBJ2-7, with D uncertain. In germline, CDR1 is SEHNR, CDR2 FQNEAQ (reference sequence). V was trimmed by 2 bases and J by 0 bases, leaving 5 bases between them. The CDR3 consists of 13 residues. The CDR3 nucleotides read TGTGCCAGCAGCTTAAAGGGCTCCTACGAGCAGTACTTC. Its protein product is CASSLKGSYEQYF.

This chain connects TRBV11-2 to TRBJ2-1; D is unresolved. Between the trimmed V and J ends, which lost 1 base and 3 bases, there was a span of 13 bases. The CDR3 has 16 residues. Germline V gene lookup returns CDR1 SGHAT and CDR2 FQNNGV. The CDR3 DNA is TGTGCCAGCAGCTTAGGCGAAGGAAACCTCTACAATGAGCAGTTCTTC. Protein sequence: CASSLGEGNLYNEQFF.

The table lists this clonotype with a few counts. The rearrangement links TRBV4-1 to TRBJ1-2; D might be TRBD1 (6 bases). V was pared by 4 bases and J by 0 bases, with 9 bases between. This CDR3 is built from 14 residues. In germline, CDR1 is MGHRA, CDR2 YSYEKL. CDR3 sequence: CASSPQGSNYGYTF. CDR3 bases: TGCGCCAGCAGCCCACAGGGATCTAACTATGGCTACACCTTC.